The clone carrying this T cell receptor (beta chain) was detected once. Germline CDR1 and CDR2: SQVTM and ANQGSEA. The length of the CDR3 is 14 residues. J was trimmed by 6 bases and V by 1 base; bases with no gene match: 6. These data are taken from a study of blood T cells in healthy people across ages. Then a second PCR, running about 7 to 11 cycles, was carried out with a sample-barcoded 5' primer and a J-beta primer mix. TCRdb re-called the 5' RACE reads through MiXCR, storing one row per CDR3 protein. The table includes roughly 1,800,000 distinct CDR3 sequences, roughly 49% detected once. The chain carries TRBV29-1 and TRBJ1-1, with 9 bases lining up with TRBD1. The source of this sequence is a woman aged 40 to 50 in good health. Sequencing was carried out using blood. CDR3: CSVEGGTGYAEAFF. The CDR3 bases are TGCAGCGTTGAAGGAGGGACAGGGTACGCTGAAGCTTTCTTT.